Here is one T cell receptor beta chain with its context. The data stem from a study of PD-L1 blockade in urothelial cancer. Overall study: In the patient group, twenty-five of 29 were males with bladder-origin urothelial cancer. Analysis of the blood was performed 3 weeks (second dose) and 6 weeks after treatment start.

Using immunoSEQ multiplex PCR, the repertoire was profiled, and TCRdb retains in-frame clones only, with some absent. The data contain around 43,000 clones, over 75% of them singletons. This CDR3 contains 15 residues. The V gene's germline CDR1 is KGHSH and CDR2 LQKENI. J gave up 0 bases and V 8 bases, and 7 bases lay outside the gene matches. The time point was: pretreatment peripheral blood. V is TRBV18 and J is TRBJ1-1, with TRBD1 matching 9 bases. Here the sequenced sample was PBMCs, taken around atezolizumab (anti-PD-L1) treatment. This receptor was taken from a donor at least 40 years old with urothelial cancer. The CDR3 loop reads CASTQGAAMNTEAFF. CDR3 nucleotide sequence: TGTGCCAGCACACAGGGGGCGGCAATGAACACTGAAGCTTTCTTT.